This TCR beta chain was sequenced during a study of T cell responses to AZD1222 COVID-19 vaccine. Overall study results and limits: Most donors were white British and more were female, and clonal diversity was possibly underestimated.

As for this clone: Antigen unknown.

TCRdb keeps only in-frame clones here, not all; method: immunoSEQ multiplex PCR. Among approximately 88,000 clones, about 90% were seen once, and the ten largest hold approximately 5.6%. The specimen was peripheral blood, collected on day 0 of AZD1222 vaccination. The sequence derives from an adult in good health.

CDR3 residues: CASSSTAGAGTQYF. CDR3 DNA: TGTGCCAGCAGCTCTACGGCCGGGGCGGGTACGCAGTATTTT. The chain is built from TRBV11-2 and TRBJ2-3; D is tentatively TRBD1 or TRBD2 (5 bases each). The CDR3 is 14 residues long. V lost 4 bases and J lost 8, with 16 bases in between. The germline CDR1 and CDR2 sequences are SGHAT and FQNNGV.